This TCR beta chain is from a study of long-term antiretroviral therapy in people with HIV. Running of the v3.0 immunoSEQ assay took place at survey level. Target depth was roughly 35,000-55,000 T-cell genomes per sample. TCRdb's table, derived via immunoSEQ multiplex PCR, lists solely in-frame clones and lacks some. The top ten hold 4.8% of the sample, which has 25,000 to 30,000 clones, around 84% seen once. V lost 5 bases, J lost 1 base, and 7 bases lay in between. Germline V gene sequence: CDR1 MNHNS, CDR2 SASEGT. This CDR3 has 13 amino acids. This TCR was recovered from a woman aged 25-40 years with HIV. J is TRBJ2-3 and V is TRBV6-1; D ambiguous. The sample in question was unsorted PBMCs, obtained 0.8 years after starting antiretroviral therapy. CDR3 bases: TGTGCCAGCAGTTCCCAGGGCACAGATACGCAGTATTTT. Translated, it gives CASSSQGTDTQYF.